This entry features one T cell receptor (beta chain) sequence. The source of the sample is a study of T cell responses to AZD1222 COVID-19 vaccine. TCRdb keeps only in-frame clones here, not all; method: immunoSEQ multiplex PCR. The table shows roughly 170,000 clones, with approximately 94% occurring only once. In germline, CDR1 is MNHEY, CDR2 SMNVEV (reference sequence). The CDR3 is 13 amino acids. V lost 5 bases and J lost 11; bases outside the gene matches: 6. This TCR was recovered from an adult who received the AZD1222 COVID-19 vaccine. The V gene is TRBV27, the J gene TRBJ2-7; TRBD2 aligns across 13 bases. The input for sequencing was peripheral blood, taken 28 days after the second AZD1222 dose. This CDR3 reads CASSMGGLAGEYF. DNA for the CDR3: TGTGCCAGCAGTATGGGTGGACTAGCGGGAGAGTACTTC.